This paragraph reports one TCR beta chain. This record comes from a study of T cells in Graves' hyperthyroidism and ophthalmopathy. What was amplified from RNA transcripts were TCR beta CDR3 regions. First-round RT-PCR targeting the TCR CDR3 was performed with the HTBI primer set. TCRdb used MiXCR to reprocess the multiplex PCR reads, holding one entry per CDR3 protein. The profile shows hundreds of thousands of distinct CDR3 sequences, approximately 14% of them singletons. Trimming cost V 6 bases and J 0 bases, with 8 bases left between them. Germline CDR1 reads MRHNA; CDR2 reads SNTAGT. This CDR3 region has 14 residues.

The rearrangement links TRBV6-4 to TRBJ2-2; D is unresolved. The TCR originated in a woman younger than 45 with Graves' hyperthyroidism that later progressed to Graves' ophthalmopathy. Sequencing used blood. Here the CDR3 reads CASRVTANTGELFF. For the CDR3, the DNA is TGTGCCAGCAGAGTTACAGCGAACACCGGGGAGCTGTTTTTT.